This T cell receptor (beta chain) was sequenced during a study of OX40 agonist ivuxolimab in advanced cancers. The V end lost 1 base, the J end lost 0 bases, and 10 bases lay between the germline ends. The CDR3 consists of 15 residues. Germline V gives CDR1 SGHTA, CDR2 FQGTGA. The protocol was immunoSEQ multiplex PCR, while the TCRdb copy is restricted to in-frame clones and leaves out a portion. The data show 55,000 to 70,000 clones, around 86% seen once. Turning to this clone: Antigen unknown.

Study observations and caveats: Some of the lowest clonal expansion was seen in partial responders at 0.1-3.0 mg/kg. CD4+ and CD8+ T cells in blood underwent clonal expansion by week 6 at 0.1 to 3.0 mg/kg.

The TCR was taken from an adult with an advanced solid tumor such as melanoma, head and neck, liver or kidney cancer. This sample comprised CD4+ or CD8+ T cells sorted from blood, obtained in a trial of the OX40 agonist ivuxolimab. This chain joins TRBV7-3 and TRBJ2-7, with D perhaps matching TRBD1 or TRBD2 (5 bases each). CDR3 region: CASSLIGGGSYEQYF. The CDR3 DNA follows: TGTGCCAGCAGCTTAATTGGGGGTGGCTCCTACGAGCAGTACTTC.